The 30 T cell receptor beta chains below were found in one sample sequenced in a study of early T cells in non-severe SARS-CoV-2 infection. TCRdb re-analysed the 5' RACE reads in MiXCR, keeping a single row per CDR3 protein. The repertoire consists of tens of thousands of distinct CDR3 sequences, with 5.8% occurring once and the leading ten covering 7.6%. The sample was whole blood. The receptors shown here come from an adult who was a healthcare worker with PCR-confirmed SARS-CoV-2 infection or an uninfected control (not recorded which).

Judged by abundance, this clonotype is medium-sized (0.01 to 0.1%). V usage is TRBV12-3 or TRBV12-4 and J usage is TRBJ2-3; no clear D gene. There are 12 residues in the CDR3. The germline V and J ends were trimmed by 6 bases and 6 bases, with 10 bases remaining between them. CDR3 DNA: TGTGCCAGCAGCTCGACCAGGGATACGCAGTATTTT. Encoded protein: CASSSTRDTQYF.

The rearrangement links TRBV7-9 to TRBJ2-7; possibly TRBD2 for D (6 bases). The CDR3 runs 15 residues. Germline CDR1 reads SEHNR; CDR2 reads FQNEAQ (reference sequence). Trimming took off 5 bases at V and 0 bases at J, with 14 bases between the two ends. The chain's CDR3 is CASSQTGVSSYEQYF. Here the CDR3 DNA reads TGTGCCAGCAGCCAGACGGGAGTGAGCTCCTACGAGCAGTACTTC.

This clonotype was found many times. CDR3 sequence reads: CASRPPGQTQETQYF. As DNA, the CDR3 is TGTGCCAGCAGACCTCCGGGACAAACGCAAGAGACCCAGTACTTC. The chain joins TRBV11-2 to TRBJ2-5; D possibly corresponds to TRBD1 (6 bases). The CDR3 is 15 amino acids. Germline assignment: CDR1 SGHAT and CDR2 FQNNGV. Deletions cut 6 bases from V and 2 bases from J, with 16 bases between.

In this sample, this clonotype turned up many times. This rearrangement joins TRBV5-4 to TRBJ1-4; D perhaps matches TRBD1 (6 bases). The CDR3 has 13 residues. Trimming took 0 bases from V and 16 from J, leaving 16 bases between them. From germline, CDR1 is SGHNT and CDR2 YYREEE (reference sequence). CDR3 DNA: TGTGCCAGCAGCTTGGGAGGACAGCCCAGGAGGTTTTTT. Translation gives CASSLGGQPRRFF.

This clonotype was observed at least ten times. The CDR3 bases are TGCGCCAGCAGTGAGTGGACAGGGGGCAACGAGCAGTACTTC. Translation gives CASSEWTGGNEQYF. This chain links TRBV10-1 with TRBJ2-7, with 11 bases aligning to TRBD1. The CDR3 covers 14 residues. The V and J ends lost 1 base and 5 bases, in that order; junction bases with no gene match: 1. CDR1 is WNHNN, CDR2 SYGVQD, per germline (reference sequence).

The table lists this clonotype with many counts. The chain has TRBV29-1 and TRBJ2-5; TRBD2 matches 7 bases. Germline trimming cut 6 bases from V and 5 bases from J; bases unmatched to any gene: 9. The length of the CDR3 is 13 residues. Germline CDR1 reads SQVTM; CDR2 reads ANQGSEA. The CDR3 reads CSVRGGALETQYF. Here the CDR3 DNA reads TGCAGCGTGAGGGGAGGGGCCCTTGAGACCCAGTACTTC.

This clonotype was seen a handful of times. The chain joins TRBV20-1 to TRBJ2-3; 8 bases map to TRBD1. The J segment lost 3 bases and the V segment lost 3 bases, leaving 5 bases of the junction unmatched. Germline V lookup: CDR1 DFQATT, CDR2 SNEGSKA (reference sequence). The CDR3 runs to 14 residues. The chain's CDR3 is CSASRGRGTDTQYF. The CDR3 bases are TGCAGTGCTAGCAGGGGGCGAGGGACAGATACGCAGTATTTT.

Ten or more counts support this clonotype. This rearrangement joins TRBV6-2 or TRBV6-3 to TRBJ1-5; 9 bases line up with TRBD1. The V segment lost 5 bases and the J segment 6 bases; nucleotides outside the gene matches: 5. Germline V CDR1 and CDR2: MNHEY, SVGEGT. This CDR3 contains 14 residues. The DNA for the CDR3 is TGTGCCAGCAGTCTTACAGGGGGCGGTCAGCCCCAGCATTTT. This translates into CASSLTGGGQPQHF.

This chain connects TRBV19 to TRBJ2-2; D perhaps matches TRBD2 (6 bases). CDR1 is LNHDA, CDR2 SQIVND, per germline (reference sequence). The CDR3 extends over 15 amino acids. Trimming removed 4 bases at V and 6 bases at J, with 15 bases between. In nucleotides, the CDR3 is TGTGCCAGTAGTAAGCCGGGCAGGGAGGCCGGGGAGCTGTTTTTT. This encodes CASSKPGREAGELFF.

This clonotype was picked up many times. The CDR3 region has the DNA TGCGCCAGCAGCGATTTTACCGAGCGCCTCGAGCAGTACTTC. This sequence encodes CASSDFTERLEQYF. The chain has TRBV5-1 and TRBJ2-7; unclear D gene. The CDR3 extends over 14 amino acids. Germline CDR1 reads SGHRS; CDR2 reads YFSETQ. V was trimmed by 4 bases and J by 6 bases, leaving 17 bases between them.

DNA for the CDR3: TGCGCCAGCAGCTTGTTGGTGTACGCAGAGCAGTTCTTC. Its protein is CASSLLVYAEQFF. V usage is TRBV5-1 and J usage is TRBJ2-1, with D unresolved. The V gene's germline CDR1 is SGHRS and CDR2 YFSETQ. This CDR3 is 13 amino acids long. The V and J ends lost 1 base and 10 bases respectively, with 12 bases between them.

This clonotype was recorded many times. The CDR3: CASSSDGKTRDTQYF. The DNA of the CDR3 is TGTGCCAGCAGCTCAGACGGAAAGACGCGGGATACGCAGTATTTT. The chain recombines TRBV7-3 with TRBJ2-3; D is uncertain. Germline V gene data show CDR1 as SGHTA and CDR2 as FQGTGA. Between the trimmed V and J ends, which lost 4 bases and 6 bases, there was a span of 17 bases. This CDR3 contains 15 residues.

This clonotype was picked up many times. The chain links TRBV7-9 to TRBJ1-2; 7 nucleotides agree with TRBD1. This CDR3 contains 13 residues. Germline assignment: CDR1 SEHNR and CDR2 FQNEAQ (reference sequence). After removal of 4 bases from V and 8 bases from J, the junction contained 7 bases not matched to a gene. CDR3 residues: CASSSTGRSGYTF. Written as DNA, the CDR3 is TGTGCCAGCAGCTCGACAGGGAGAAGCGGCTACACCTTC.

Many counts were recorded for this clonotype. This sequence joins TRBV11-2 and TRBJ1-4; D possibly corresponds to TRBD1 (5 bases). Trimming took 0 bases from V and 7 from J, leaving 27 bases between them. This CDR3 has 20 residues. Germline lookup yields CDR1 SGHAT and CDR2 FQNNGV. For the CDR3, the DNA is TGTGCCAGCAGCTTAGATCGCCCAGGGCCCCGTCCCGGCCCTGTTGAAAAACTGTTTTTT. It codes for CASSLDRPGPRPGPVEKLFF.

In its sample, this clonotype was seen many times. V gene TRBV29-1 combines with J gene TRBJ2-7, with D maybe TRBD2 (5 bases). V shed 4 bases and J shed 0 bases, with 19 bases lying between them. CDR3 length: 16 amino acids. Looked up from germline, CDR1 is SQVTM and CDR2 is ANQGSEA. Here the CDR3 reads CSVGLSGSLVSYEQYF. The CDR3 DNA follows: TGCAGCGTTGGACTGTCGGGGTCCCTTGTCTCCTACGAGCAGTACTTC.

This clonotype was picked up many times. V is TRBV25-1 and J is TRBJ2-7; D may correspond to TRBD1 or TRBD2 (7 bases each). Trimming removed 2 bases at V and 0 bases at J, with 23 bases between. This CDR3 is 19 amino acids long. Germline loops: CDR1 MGHDK, CDR2 SYGVNS. CDR3 nucleotide sequence: TGTGCCAGCAGTGAAGGCCAGGGGGGGACCAGGGGGAGCTCCTACGAGCAGTACTTC. Translating it yields CASSEGQGGTRGSSYEQYF.

This clonotype was counted a few times. CDR3 protein: CSVGAGTEISPNYGYTF. In nucleotides, the CDR3 is TGCAGCGTTGGGGCCGGGACAGAAATATCTCCTAACTATGGCTACACCTTC. The chain is built from TRBV29-1 and TRBJ1-2; 7 bases match TRBD1. Germline V CDR1 and CDR2: SQVTM, ANQGSEA. Germline trimming cut 4 bases from V and 0 bases from J; bases unmatched to any gene: 14. The CDR3 is made up of 17 amino acids.

By sample share, this clonotype is medium-sized. This rearrangement joins TRBV29-1 to TRBJ2-1, with TRBD2 matching over 12 bases. V trimming: 7 bases; J trimming: 5 bases; junction bases outside the gene matches: 6. CDR1 SQVTM and CDR2 ANQGSEA come from the germline V gene. This CDR3 region has 14 residues. The CDR3 region has the DNA TGCAGCGCCCCACTAGCGGGAGGAGACAATGAGCAGTTCTTC. Residues: CSAPLAGGDNEQFF.

Regarding this clonotype: This may stem from a read error, because a much larger clone lies one nucleotide away. The chain links TRBV30 to TRBJ2-7; D is ambiguous. The CDR3 loop spans 11 amino acids. Germline assignment: CDR1 GTSNPN and CDR2 SVGIG (reference sequence). Trimming cost V 1 base and J 3 bases, with 4 bases left between them. CDR3 sequence: CAWSECYEQYF. As DNA, the CDR3 is TGTGCCTGGAGTGAGTGCTACGAGCAGTACTTC.

Many counts were recorded for this clonotype. This chain uses TRBV6-1 with TRBJ1-2; 8 nucleotides align to TRBD1. Germline loops: CDR1 MNHNS, CDR2 SASEGT. V lost 7 bases, J lost 6 bases, and 13 bases stayed unmatched. There are 15 residues in the CDR3. The CDR3 nucleotides are TGTGCCAGCAAACAAGCAGGGGGCGCAAGGGATGGCTACACCTTC. It specifies CASKQAGGARDGYTF.

This clonotype was seen repeatedly, ten times or more. The chain couples TRBV24-1 to TRBJ1-5; TRBD1 agrees at 7 bases. Trimming cost V 1 base and J 13 bases; bases outside gene matches: 3. The germline gives CDR1 KGHDR, CDR2 SFDVKD. There are 12 residues in the CDR3. The DNA of the CDR3 is TGTGCCACCAGTGATTTCGGACAGGTGCAGCATTTT. Translation: CATSDFGQVQHF.

This clonotype came up many times. The chain links TRBV7-3 to TRBJ1-5; unclear D gene. V was clipped by 2 bases and J by 7 bases, with 9 bases between them. CDR1 and CDR2 from the germline V gene are SGHTA and FQGTGA. This CDR3 comprises 13 residues. In nucleotides, the CDR3 is TGTGCCAGCAGCTTAGGGTGGAGACAGCCCCAGCATTTT. This codes for CASSLGWRQPQHF. Full variable domain (rest looked up from reference TRBV7-3 and TRBJ1-5): GAGVSQTPSNKVTEKGKYVELRCDPISGHTALYWYRQSLGQGPEFLIYFQGTGAADDSGLPNDRFFAVRPEGSVSTLKIQRTERGDSAVYLCASSLGWRQPQHFGDGTRLSIL.

This clonotype was seen many times. The J gene is TRBJ2-3, the V gene TRBV30; D perhaps matches TRBD1 (7 bases). The CDR3 is made up of 13 amino acids. The ends were cut back, 2 bases at V and 6 bases at J, with 12 bases in the middle. CDR1 is GTSNPN and CDR2 is SVGIG in the germline V gene (reference sequence). The CDR3, as DNA: TGTGCCTGGAGTCCAGGGGGGATCGATACGCAGTATTTT. Protein product: CAWSPGGIDTQYF.

This clonotype showed up many times. The genes are TRBV12-3 or TRBV12-4 and TRBJ2-3; TRBD1 agrees at 8 bases. The CDR3 is made up of 15 amino acids. V trimming: 3 bases; J trimming: 6 bases; junction bases outside the gene matches: 8. The CDR3: CASSFRQGIKDTQYF. CDR3 DNA: TGTGCCAGCAGTTTCCGACAGGGGATTAAGGATACGCAGTATTTT.

This clonotype was recorded many times. The V and J genes are TRBV7-2 and TRBJ2-3, with 9 bases that match TRBD1. The ends lost 5 bases at V and 6 bases at J; junction bases unmatched: 6. From germline, CDR1 is SGHTA and CDR2 FQGNSA. The CDR3 is 14 residues long. DNA for the CDR3: TGTGCCAGCAGCACGGACAGGGGTCGTGATACGCAGTATTTT. Protein: CASSTDRGRDTQYF. Full variable domain (rest looked up from reference TRBV7-2 and TRBJ2-3): GAGVSQSPSNKVTEKGKDVELRCDPISGHTALYWYRQSLGQGLEFLIYFQGNSAPDKSGLPSDRFSAERTGGSVSTLTIQRTQQEDSAVYLCASSTDRGRDTQYFGPGTRLTVL.

The rearrangement joins TRBV7-9 to TRBJ2-1; TRBD2 matches at 11 bases. CDR1 and CDR2 (germline): SEHNR, FQNEAQ (reference sequence). The CDR3 runs to 17 residues. Unmatched junction bases numbered 11, after V lost 5 bases and J lost 5 bases. CDR3 protein: CASSTTSGSRKNNEQFF. In DNA, the CDR3 is TGTGCCAGCAGCACCACTAGCGGGAGCCGGAAAAACAATGAGCAGTTCTTC.

This clonotype came up once. V and J are TRBV4-2 and TRBJ2-1, with D possibly called TRBD1 or TRBD2 (5 bases each). The CDR3 spans 16 residues. Germline V lookup: CDR1 LGHNA, CDR2 YNFKEQ. V lost 0 bases and J lost 4, with 13 bases in between. The CDR3 protein is CASSQEGVVGYNEQFF. The DNA of the CDR3 is TGTGCCAGCAGCCAAGAGGGGGTGGTGGGATACAATGAGCAGTTCTTC.

Ten or more counts support this clonotype. The chain employs TRBV14 and TRBJ2-7; no clear D gene. V was shortened by 8 bases and J by 0 bases, with 8 bases between the two germline ends. The CDR3 is 12 residues long. The germline gives CDR1 SGHDN, CDR2 FVKESK. Here the CDR3 DNA reads TGTGCCAGCTCGGTCACCTCCTACGAGCAGTACTTC. This sequence encodes CASSVTSYEQYF.

The chain has TRBV4-3 and TRBJ2-2; D tentatively fits TRBD1 or TRBD2 (5 bases each). The length of the CDR3 is 13 residues. Trimming removed 1 base from V and 14 bases from J, with 14 bases in between. The germline CDR1 and CDR2 sequences are LGHNA and YSLEER. CDR3 region: CASSQVGTTILFF. The CDR3 DNA sequence: TGCGCCAGCAGCCAAGTAGGGACGACAATCCTGTTTTTT.

This clonotype was seen many times. The chain uses TRBV20-1 and TRBJ2-5; 10 nucleotides agree with TRBD2. The CDR3 length is 16 residues. Germline V gives CDR1 DFQATT, CDR2 SNEGSKA (reference sequence). Losses at the gene ends were 0 bases for V and 9 bases for J; bases not matched to a gene: 13. CDR3 coding DNA: TGCAGTGCTAGAGATTTCGGACTAGCGGTCACGGGGGCCCAGTACTTC. This translates into CSARDFGLAVTGAQYF.